What follows are 18 T cell receptor beta chains derived from one specimen sequenced in a study of T cell changes during pregnancy in multiple sclerosis. TCRdb's copy holds only in-frame clones and misses some; the assay was immunoSEQ multiplex PCR. The sample records around 56,000 clones, 89% being singletons. The sequenced sample was peripheral blood, obtained after pregnancy. Receptors originate from a female donor with multiple sclerosis, enrolled in a pregnancy study.

The genes are TRBV4-1 and TRBJ2-7; 8 bases agree with TRBD1. J gave up 3 bases and V 0 bases, and 4 bases lay outside the gene matches. CDR1 is MGHRA, CDR2 YSYEKL, per germline. This CDR3 comprises 15 residues. CDR3 loop: CASSQDRGLSYEQYF. The CDR3 coding sequence is TGCGCCAGCAGCCAAGACAGGGGGCTTAGCTACGAGCAGTACTTC.

This clone appeared a few times. The V gene is TRBV11-2, the J gene TRBJ2-3; D uncertain. The CDR3 is 17 residues long. V was cut by 5 bases and J by 1 base, with 19 bases left in between. Germline CDR1 and CDR2: SGHAT and FQNNGV. The CDR3 here is CASSPRLLDLRTDTQYF. CDR3 DNA: TGTGCCAGCAGCCCCCGCCTGCTAGACCTACGCACAGATACGCAGTATTTT.

The chain carries TRBV4-3 and TRBJ1-6, with 8 nucleotides matching TRBD1. Unmatched junction bases numbered 6, after V lost 0 bases and J lost 5 bases. The CDR3 spans 17 residues. The germline V gene encodes CDR1 LGHNA and CDR2 YSLEER. CDR3 amino acids: CASSQEFLTGDNSPLHF. The CDR3 nucleotides read TGCGCCAGCAGCCAAGAATTCCTGACAGGGGATAATTCACCCCTCCACTTT.

The chain is built from TRBV6-1 and TRBJ1-5; D perhaps matches TRBD1 (5 bases). Germline loops: CDR1 MNHNS, CDR2 SASEGT. The CDR3 covers 15 residues. Trimming cost V 5 bases and J 2 bases, with 13 bases left between them. The CDR3: CASSSRGFGNQPQHF. In nucleotides, the CDR3 is TGTGCCAGCAGTTCCCGGGGGTTCGGCAATCAGCCCCAGCATTTT.

The table lists this clone with a count of one. J is TRBJ2-7 and V is TRBV9; 8 bases agree with TRBD2. With V trimmed by 3 bases and J by 3 bases, 5 bases remained unmatched. Germline CDR1 SGDLS, CDR2 YYNGEE. This CDR3 is 14 amino acids long. The CDR3 region has the DNA TGTGCCAGCAGCGCAGGGACTAGTCTCTACGAGCAGTACTTC. Protein: CASSAGTSLYEQYF.

The chain couples TRBV12-5 to TRBJ2-3; TRBD1 matches 9 bases. Trimming removed 3 bases from V and 4 bases from J; junction bases left unmatched: 14. Germline V gives CDR1 LGHNT, CDR2 FRNRAP. This CDR3 comprises 18 residues. The CDR3 protein is CASGFVSDGTGRADTQYF. CDR3 in DNA: TGTGCTAGTGGTTTCGTTTCTGACGGGACAGGGAGGGCAGATACGCAGTATTTT.

This clone was seen a few times. The chain links TRBV27 to TRBJ2-1; D uncertain. Germline values: CDR1 MNHEY, CDR2 SMNVEV (reference sequence). Deletions cut 10 bases from V and 2 bases from J, with 9 bases between. This CDR3 spans 12 amino acids. CDR3 protein: CATIAAYNEQFF. CDR3 nucleotides: TGTGCCACCATAGCCGCCTACAATGAGCAGTTCTTC.

This clone was seen at least ten times. V gene TRBV9 combines with J gene TRBJ1-1; 9 bases are a match to TRBD1. CDR1 and CDR2 (germline): SGDLS, YYNGEE. The V segment lost 3 bases and the J segment 1 base; nucleotides outside the gene matches: 7. The CDR3 extends over 16 amino acids. Here the CDR3 reads CASSEPGTGRNTEAFF. DNA of the CDR3: TGTGCCAGCAGCGAGCCCGGGACAGGGCGGAACACTGAAGCTTTCTTT.

The genes are TRBV10-3 and TRBJ2-5; 15 nucleotides agree with TRBD2. The CDR3 consists of 16 residues. CDR1 is ENHRY, CDR2 SYGVKD, per germline. V dropped 6 bases and J dropped 5; count of bases not matched to a gene: 7. The CDR3 sequence: CAISGLAGGQGETQYF. The CDR3 nucleotides read TGTGCCATCAGCGGACTAGCGGGGGGGCAGGGGGAGACCCAGTACTTC.

For the CDR3, the DNA is TGCGCCAGCAGCTTGGGCTCACAGGGCGTCTATGGCTACACCTTC. It codes for CASSLGSQGVYGYTF. This sequence joins TRBV5-1 and TRBJ1-2, with D perhaps matching TRBD1 (6 bases). CDR3 size: 15 residues. Trimming left V 0 bases short and J 4 bases short, with 13 bases between. Germline loops: CDR1 SGHRS, CDR2 YFSETQ.

This sequence joins TRBV5-1 and TRBJ2-2; D remains unclear. V gave up 2 bases and J gave up 0 bases, with 11 bases separating them. The CDR3 runs to 16 residues. Per the germline V gene, CDR1 is SGHRS and CDR2 is YFSETQ. The CDR3 coding sequence is TGCGCCAGCAGCTTCACAGCTTACGCGAACACCGGGGAGCTGTTTTTT. This codes for CASSFTAYANTGELFF.

Points on this clone: Sequence at one end of the junction differs from germline and may be a read error. The chain has TRBV6-6 and TRBJ2-3, with unresolved D. The CDR3 extends over 14 amino acids. Germline CDR1 and CDR2: MNHNY and SVGAGI (reference sequence). This CDR3 is CASSNSASTDTQYF. Here the CDR3 DNA reads TGTGCCAGCAGTAACTCGGCCAGCACAGATACGCAGTATTTT.

This chain uses TRBV5-8 with TRBJ1-3; weak D call: TRBD1 (6 bases). CDR1 is SGHTS and CDR2 is YDEGEE in the germline V gene. Trimming took 4 bases from V and 0 from J, leaving 17 bases between them. This CDR3 is 17 amino acids long. CDR3 loop: CASSHRAGASSGNTIYF. In DNA, the CDR3 is TGTGCCAGCAGCCACCGAGCAGGGGCTAGCTCTGGAAACACCATATATTTT.

The chain employs TRBV11-2 and TRBJ2-7; the match to TRBD2 covers 12 bases. Germline V gene sequence: CDR1 SGHAT, CDR2 FQNNGV. J was trimmed by 1 base and V by 5 bases; bases with no gene match: 3. The CDR3 covers 15 residues. This CDR3 is CASSKGLAGSYEQYF. CDR3 in DNA: TGTGCCAGCAGCAAAGGACTAGCGGGGTCCTACGAGCAGTACTTC.

The genes are TRBV9 and TRBJ2-2; TRBD2 is a possible D gene (6 bases). The CDR3 sequence is 14 residues long. Germline CDR1 is SGDLS and CDR2 is YYNGEE. Between the trimmed V and J ends, which lost 2 bases and 1 base, there was a span of 6 bases. CDR3 protein: CASSVGGNTGELFF. As DNA, the CDR3 is TGTGCCAGCAGCGTCGGGGGGAACACCGGGGAGCTGTTTTTT.

J is TRBJ2-2 and V is TRBV11-2, with D possibly matching TRBD1 (5 bases). V was trimmed by 0 bases and J by 2 bases, leaving 19 bases between them. CDR1 and CDR2 (germline): SGHAT, FQNNGV. The CDR3 extends over 19 amino acids. The CDR3 coding sequence is TGTGCCAGCAGCTTAGAATGGGGAACAGGCCCACATAACACCGGGGAGCTGTTTTTT. It specifies CASSLEWGTGPHNTGELFF.

V usage is TRBV9 and J usage is TRBJ1-4; TRBD1 agrees at 7 bases. From germline, CDR1 is SGDLS and CDR2 YYNGEE. J was trimmed by 7 bases and V by 4 bases; bases with no gene match: 10. The CDR3 is 15 amino acids. The CDR3 reads CASSPFSTGSEKLFF. CDR3 bases: TGTGCCAGCAGCCCTTTCTCGACAGGGAGTGAAAAACTGTTTTTT.

The CDR3 DNA reads as TGCGCCAGCAGCTTGGTCGGGGGGGCCTACAATGAGCAGTTCTTC. Residues: CASSLVGGAYNEQFF. The chain uses TRBV5-1 and TRBJ2-1; TRBD2 aligns across 8 bases. After removal of 0 bases from V and 2 bases from J, the junction contained 1 base not matched to a gene. Germline V gene sequence: CDR1 SGHRS, CDR2 YFSETQ. The CDR3 runs to 15 residues.